The next 2 T cell receptor beta chains were all read from a single sample in a study of T cell responses to AZD1222 COVID-19 vaccine. Data came from immunoSEQ multiplex PCR; TCRdb stores just in-frame clones and leaves some out. The table lists 150,000 or so clones, 88% of them singletons. Sequencing used peripheral blood, obtained on day 0 of AZD1222 vaccination. The origin of the receptors is an adult in good health.

The V call is TRBV7-9, the J call TRBJ1-2; TRBD1 might be the D (5 bases). The CDR3 has 14 amino acids. Germline loops: CDR1 SEHNR, CDR2 FQNEAQ (reference sequence). V was trimmed by 5 bases and J by 12 bases, leaving 22 bases between them. The CDR3 sequence is CASSPNPAGGFDTF. The CDR3 coding sequence is TGTGCCAGCAGCCCAAACCCCGCCGGGGGATTCGACACCTTC.

This sequence joins TRBV5-6 and TRBJ1-4, with 7 nucleotides matching TRBD1. The V and J ends lost 4 bases and 3 bases, in that order; junction bases with no gene match: 3. The CDR3 runs 14 residues. CDR1 and CDR2 from the germline V gene are SGHDT and YYEEEE. The CDR3 nucleotides read TGTGCCAGCAGCCAGGGACAGCCTAATGAAAAACTGTTTTTT. It translates to CASSQGQPNEKLFF.